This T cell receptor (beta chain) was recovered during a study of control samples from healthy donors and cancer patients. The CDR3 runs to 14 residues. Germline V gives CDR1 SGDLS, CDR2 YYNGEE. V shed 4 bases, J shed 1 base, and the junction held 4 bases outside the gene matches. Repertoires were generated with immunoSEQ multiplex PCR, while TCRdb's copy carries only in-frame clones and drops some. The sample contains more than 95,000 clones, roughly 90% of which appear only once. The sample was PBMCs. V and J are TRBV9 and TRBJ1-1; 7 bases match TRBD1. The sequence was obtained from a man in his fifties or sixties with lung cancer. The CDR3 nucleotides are TGTGCCAGCAGCATACAGGGGTCGAACACTGAAGCTTTCTTT. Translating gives CASSIQGSNTEAFF.